The source of this T cell receptor (beta chain) is a study of Ad26.COV2.S vaccination and SARS-CoV-2 variants. Overall study results and limits: Vaccine recipients posted higher spike-specific TCR breadth than their placebo counterparts. Breadth and depth estimates from TCRs may understate total T cell responses.

Treatment in this sample: about 20 received Ad26.COV2.S at low or high dose, single or two shots; 5 received placebo; per-sample allocation not given. All samples were drawn on day 63, counting from the first vaccine or placebo injection. This CDR3 comprises 14 residues. V dropped 0 bases and J dropped 5 bases, with 11 bases sitting between them. In germline, CDR1 is SGDLS, CDR2 YYNGEE. This clone was seen only a few times. The antigen is undetermined. Sequencing was performed with immunoSEQ multiplex PCR; in TCRdb, only in-frame clones are kept and a portion is missing. The sample carries some 320,000 clones, around 85% recorded once.

The receptor was isolated from a person between 18 and 60 years old who received the Ad26.COV2.S COVID-19 vaccine or a placebo. Sequenced material: peripheral blood, taken in a trial of Ad26.COV2.S vaccine versus placebo. The V and J genes are TRBV9 and TRBJ2-5, with a weak D call TRBD2 (5 bases). CDR3 sequence reads: CASSVDPGGETQYF. CDR3 nucleotides: TGTGCCAGCAGCGTAGACCCGGGCGGGGAGACCCAGTACTTC.